Listed here are 3 T cell receptor beta chains from one sample, sequenced in a study of Graves' ophthalmopathy and Graves' hyperthyroidism. Amplifying from RNA transcripts, the study obtained TCR beta CDR3 regions. RT-PCR in the first round used HTBI primers; a second-round multiplex PCR followed. From the multiplex PCR reads, TCRdb called clonotypes with MiXCR, one entry per CDR3 protein. The sample lists some 410,000 distinct CDR3 sequences; 20% to 25% were seen once. Input material: peripheral blood. These receptors originate from a young woman with stable Graves' hyperthyroidism.

This clonotype appeared many times. V and J are TRBV2 and TRBJ1-1, with D unresolved. CDR3 length: 12 residues. The germline CDR1 and CDR2 sequences are SNHLY and FYNNEI. V was clipped by 8 bases and J by 3 bases, with 10 bases between them. CDR3 bases: TGTGCCAGCTTTGGGTCGTACACTGAAGCTTTCTTT. As protein: CASFGSYTEAFF.

This clonotype has only a few counts. The CDR3 loop reads CAWGLLNSPLHF. As DNA, the CDR3 is TGTGCCTGGGGACTGCTGAATTCACCCCTCCACTTT. The chain recombines TRBV30 with TRBJ1-6; D gene unclear. There are 12 residues in the CDR3. Germline assignment: CDR1 GTSNPN and CDR2 SVGIG (reference sequence). Between the trimmed V and J ends, which lost 5 bases and 7 bases, there was a span of 9 bases.

This clonotype came up many times. V and J are TRBV28 and TRBJ2-7; D possibly uses TRBD1 or TRBD2 (5 bases each). Germline values: CDR1 MDHEN, CDR2 SYDVKM. The CDR3 is 12 residues long. Trimming pared 8 bases from V and 5 bases from J, leaving 13 bases between. The CDR3 loop is CASRSRGDEQYF. The DNA of the CDR3 is TGTGCCAGCCGATCCAGAGGGGACGAGCAGTACTTC. Looking up the rest from reference TRBV28 and TRBJ2-7 gives the full variable domain: DVKVTQSSRYLVKRTGEKVFLECVQDMDHENMFWYRQDPGLGLRLIYFSYDVKMKEKGDIPEGYSVSREKKERFSLILESASTNQTSMYLCASRSRGDEQYFGPGTRLTVT.